Below, 5 T cell receptor beta chains from the same sample are listed, as sequenced in a study of T cells in Graves' hyperthyroidism and ophthalmopathy. What was amplified from RNA transcripts were TCR beta CDR3 regions. When the TCR CDR3 underwent first-round RT-PCR, the HTBI primer set was used. TCRdb called the multiplex PCR reads again in MiXCR, with one record for every CDR3 protein. The repertoire holds a few hundred thousand distinct CDR3 sequences, with around 16% as singletons. The sample taken for sequencing was blood. These receptor sequences come from a woman younger than 35 with Graves' hyperthyroidism.

This clonotype was observed many times. CDR3 nucleotides: TGTGCCAGCAGCCTAGGGACAGGGGTTGGGGAGACCCAGTACTTC. Its translation: CASSLGTGVGETQYF. The chain joins TRBV11-2 to TRBJ2-5; 10 nucleotides agree with TRBD1. The CDR3 length is 15 residues. The ends lost 5 bases at V and 5 bases at J; junction bases unmatched: 8. CDR1 is SGHAT, CDR2 FQNNGV, per germline.

This clonotype was seen ten or more times. The chain couples TRBV28 to TRBJ2-1, with 15 positions matching TRBD2. CDR3 length: 17 amino acids. The junction had 8 bases not matched to a gene; V was cut back by 4 bases and J by 7 bases. Per germline, CDR1 MDHEN and CDR2 SYDVKM. CDR3 DNA sequence: TGTGCCAGCAGTTCTCTTTCCGGGACTAGCGGGAGGAATGAGCAGTTCTTC. This codes for CASSSLSGTSGRNEQFF.

This clonotype was observed at least ten times. The gene calls are TRBV12-3 or TRBV12-4 and TRBJ2-1; 9 bases align to TRBD1. There are 15 residues in the CDR3. The J segment lost 4 bases and the V segment lost 6 bases, leaving 7 bases of the junction unmatched. The CDR3 DNA sequence: TGTGCCAGCAGGCTACAGGGGGCGGAATACAATGAGCAGTTCTTC. Protein: CASRLQGAEYNEQFF.

The V and J genes are TRBV4-1 and TRBJ2-1, with 15 bases lining up with TRBD2. With V trimmed by 4 bases and J by 0 bases, 7 bases remained unmatched. The CDR3 sequence is 19 residues long. Per the germline V gene, CDR1 is MGHRA and CDR2 is YSYEKL. The CDR3 loop is CASSPGLAGGPSSYNEQFF. The CDR3, as DNA: TGCGCCAGCAGCCCTGGACTAGCGGGAGGGCCGAGCTCCTACAATGAGCAGTTCTTC.

The sample holds a few counts of this clonotype. The chain carries TRBV6-5 and TRBJ2-3; D unclear. Trimming removed 5 bases at V and 7 bases at J, with 13 bases between. Germline V lookup: CDR1 MNHEY, CDR2 SVGAGI. The length of the CDR3 is 13 residues. CDR3 region: CASSVSMVNTQYF. In nucleotides, the CDR3 is TGTGCCAGCAGTGTCTCGATGGTCAATACGCAGTATTTT.